This entry features one T cell receptor (beta chain) sequence. What it binds is not known. The data were taken from a study of blood T cells in healthy people across ages. Study-level results: Whereas aged donors had fewer naive CD4+ cells, long-lived donors had more of them and higher diversity.

V was shortened by 4 bases and J by 1 base, with 10 bases between the two germline ends. This CDR3 contains 14 residues. CDR1 is SGHRS and CDR2 is YFSETQ in the germline V gene. Sample-barcoded 5' priming and a J-beta primer mix drove a second PCR of 7 to 11 cycles. Unique molecular identifiers of 12 random nucleotides labeled each cDNA. One entry per CDR3 protein results from TCRdb running MiXCR on the 5' RACE reads. The sample lists hundreds of thousands of distinct CDR3 sequences, approximately 21% seen once, with 3.6% in the top ten. The source of this sequence is a man between 70 and 80 years old in good health. The chain links TRBV5-1 to TRBJ2-3, with a tentative D call TRBD1 (6 bases). The material sequenced was blood. This chain's CDR3 is CASSDRQGTDTQYF. CDR3 nucleotides: TGCGCCAGCAGCGACCGACAGGGCACAGATACGCAGTATTTT.